This T cell receptor (beta chain) derives from a study of blood T cells in healthy people across ages. Combining a sample-barcoded 5' primer with a J-beta primer mix, a second PCR ran for roughly 6 to 11 cycles. TCRdb analysed the 5' RACE reads with MiXCR anew, one entry per CDR3 protein. The sample shows over a million distinct CDR3 sequences, under 55% of them seen only once. This clonotype was seen more than once but under ten times. The sequence came from a woman aged 18-30 years in good health. Source material: blood.

CDR3 amino acids: CASSLAGGEKLFF. Written as DNA, the CDR3 is TGTGCCAGCAGCTTAGCAGGTGGTGAAAAACTGTTTTTT. V is TRBV7-9 and J is TRBJ1-4; unclear D gene. CDR3 length: 13 amino acids. Trimming took off 0 bases at V and 7 bases at J, with 6 bases between the two ends. CDR1 and CDR2 (germline): SEHNR, FQNEAQ (reference sequence).